What follows are 12 T cell receptor beta chains derived from one specimen sequenced in a study of blood T cell repertoires in COVID-19 (dated by TCRdb to about 2020). Library preparation used the immunoSEQ multiplex PCR assay. TCRdb stores this immuneACCESS table with in-frame sequences only. Part of the clones is absent; in the studies checked, under half of the shortfall reflects unresolved V genes, and no reason is known for the rest. The sample profile shows around 72,000 clones; roughly 90% of them were found once. The ten largest clones represent around 30% of the sample. The sequencing input was peripheral blood. Receptor source: a man aged 50 to 59 with acute or convalescent COVID-19.

The rearrangement uses TRBV29-1 and TRBJ2-1, with D maybe TRBD2 (7 bases). The V end lost 4 bases, the J end lost 7 bases, and 14 bases lay between the germline ends. CDR1 SQVTM and CDR2 ANQGSEA come from the germline V gene. The CDR3 runs 13 residues. Written as DNA, the CDR3 is TGCAGCGTTGCGGTGGGGGGGCCTAATGAGCAGTTCTTC. This gives the protein CSVAVGGPNEQFF.

The chain has TRBV27 and TRBJ2-7; 9 bases align to TRBD2. The CDR3 extends over 15 amino acids. J lost 1 base, V lost 3 bases, and 4 bases had no gene match. CDR1 is MNHEY and CDR2 is SMNVEV in the germline V gene (reference sequence). The CDR3 region is CASSLRAGGSYEQYF. The CDR3 DNA reads TGTGCCAGCAGTTTGAGAGCGGGGGGTTCCTACGAGCAGTACTTC.

Here the CDR3 DNA reads TGTGCCAGCAGCGCCGGGACAGGAAATAAGGGCTACACCTTC. Protein product: CASSAGTGNKGYTF. The chain carries TRBV2 and TRBJ1-2, with 8 bases fitting TRBD1. Germline CDR1 is SNHLY and CDR2 is FYNNEI. The CDR3 runs 14 residues. The trim removed 6 bases at V and 8 bases at J, leaving 11 bases unmatched. The variable domain in full, with the rest retrieved from reference TRBV2 and TRBJ1-2, is EPEVTQTPSHQVTQMGQEVILRCVPISNHLYFYWYRQILGQKVEFLVSFYNNEISEKSEIFDDQFSVERPDGSNFTLKIRSTKLEDSAMYFCASSAGTGNKGYTFGSGTRLTVV.

The V gene is TRBV27, the J gene TRBJ2-7, with 10 bases aligning to TRBD1. The CDR3 totals 14 residues. CDR1 is MNHEY, CDR2 SMNVEV, per germline (reference sequence). V gave up 5 bases and J gave up 2 bases; unmatched junction bases: 3. For the CDR3, the DNA is TGTGCCAGCAGTGGGACAGGGGCCCCCTACGAGCAGTACTTC. Its protein is CASSGTGAPYEQYF.

V usage is TRBV5-1 and J usage is TRBJ2-1, with D possibly TRBD1 on 6 matching bases. Trimming removed 1 base at V and 4 bases at J, with 21 bases between. This CDR3 has 18 residues. Germline lookup yields CDR1 SGHRS and CDR2 YFSETQ. The CDR3, as DNA: TGCGCCAGCAGCTTGTTACGTGTTTTTCGGCAGGGGTACAATGAGCAGTTCTTC. Amino acid sequence: CASSLLRVFRQGYNEQFF.

The rearrangement links TRBV20-1 to TRBJ1-1, with TRBD1 as a possible D gene (5 bases). V lost 5 bases to trimming and J lost 11 bases, with 15 bases between them. The CDR3 is 11 amino acids. The germline V gene encodes CDR1 DFQATT and CDR2 SNEGSKA (reference sequence). The CDR3 region has the DNA TGCAGTGCTGGACAAGAGAGACTTGCTTTCTTT. Translated: CSAGQERLAFF.

This sequence joins TRBV2 and TRBJ1-1; D uncertain. The germline gives CDR1 SNHLY, CDR2 FYNNEI. This CDR3 comprises 12 residues. Between the trimmed V and J ends, which lost 1 base and 9 bases, there was a span of 9 bases. CDR3 amino acids: CASSEVGRKAFF. The CDR3 DNA reads TGTGCCAGCAGTGAAGTGGGGAGGAAAGCTTTCTTT.

V usage is TRBV5-6 and J usage is TRBJ2-7, with 9 bases matching TRBD1. Per germline, CDR1 SGHDT and CDR2 YYEEEE. Germline trimming cut 2 bases from V and 4 bases from J; bases unmatched to any gene: 7. The CDR3 has 15 amino acids. Here the CDR3 reads CASSFMGQGDYEQYF. CDR3 DNA sequence: TGTGCCAGCAGCTTTATGGGACAGGGCGATTACGAGCAGTACTTC. Full variable domain (remainder filled in from reference TRBV5-6 and TRBJ2-7): DAGVTQSPTHLIKTRGQQVTLRCSPKSGHDTVSWYQQALGQGPQFIFQYYEEEERQRGNFPDRFSGHQFPNYSSELNVNALLLGDSALYLCASSFMGQGDYEQYFGPGTRLTVT.

The chain combines TRBV4-2 with TRBJ2-3; 15 nucleotides line up with TRBD2. Germline V gives CDR1 LGHNA, CDR2 YNFKEQ. The CDR3 length is 16 residues. With V trimmed by 4 bases and J by 5 bases, 4 bases remained unmatched. The CDR3 protein is CASSPSGLAGGDTQYF. The CDR3 DNA is TGTGCCAGCAGCCCTTCGGGACTAGCGGGGGGAGATACGCAGTATTTT.

The V call is TRBV12-3 or TRBV12-4, the J call TRBJ2-3; no firm D call. The CDR3 is 11 residues long. Trimming stripped 2 bases from V and 5 bases from J, with 2 bases between. The CDR3 nucleotides are TGTGCCAGCAGTTTACGAGATACGCAGTATTTT. The encoded protein is CASSLRDTQYF.

The chain carries TRBV5-1 and TRBJ1-3; perhaps TRBD1 as D (6 bases). The length of the CDR3 is 15 residues. V lost 4 bases and J lost 2, with 13 bases in between. Germline CDR1 SGHRS, CDR2 YFSETQ. The CDR3 bases are TGCGCCAGCAGCCGCGACAGGAGCACTGGAAACACCATATATTTT. Translating gives CASSRDRSTGNTIYF.

This chain uses TRBV19 with TRBJ1-5; 8 bases line up with TRBD1. Germline V CDR1 and CDR2: LNHDA, SQIVND (reference sequence). Germline trimming cut 6 bases from V and 1 base from J; bases unmatched to any gene: 11. CDR3 length: 17 amino acids. The CDR3 loop reads CASRAQGAEASNQPQHF. CDR3 coding DNA: TGTGCCAGTAGGGCTCAGGGGGCCGAGGCGAGCAATCAGCCCCAGCATTTT.